The clone carrying this TCR beta chain has at least ten counts. The authors prepared the TCRbeta library with unique molecular identifiers. TCRdb reanalysed the PCR reads using MiXCR and keeps one entry per CDR3 protein. The sample has 200,000 or so distinct CDR3 sequences, under 8.5% seen once. The source of the sample is a study of T-cell reconstitution after alpha-beta-depleted transplantation in children. V was trimmed by 1 base and J by 3 bases, leaving 17 bases between them. Germline loops: CDR1 SGHKS, CDR2 YYEKEE (reference sequence). This CDR3 region has 16 residues. This specimen was PBMCs, taken before TCRalphabeta/CD19-depleted stem cell transplant. The sequence was obtained from a boy aged 2 to 10 with acute lymphoblastic leukemia, due to receive a stem cell transplant. The chain recombines TRBV5-5 with TRBJ2-7; D is possibly TRBD1 (6 bases). CDR3 DNA sequence: TGTGCCAGCAGCTTGTTGTCAGGGGCCGCCAACTACGAGCAGTACTTC. Protein: CASSLLSGAANYEQYF.